This entry lists 28 T cell receptor beta chains sequenced from one sample in a study of T cell repertoires in aging, cancer and after chemotherapy. Peripheral blood genomic DNA, not sorted cells or RNA, was the template. TRB rearrangements spanning V, D and J were amplified using mixed TRB-A/B primers. MiXCR was run by TCRdb on the multiplex PCR reads, yielding one entry per CDR3 protein. The sample contains 10,000 to 15,000 distinct CDR3 sequences, 35% of which appear only once. Specimen: blood. The receptors were gathered from a human donor in good health. The donor label of this sample is uncertain.

This clonotype appeared a few times. The chain links TRBV6-6 to TRBJ2-2; perhaps TRBD1 as D (6 bases). There are 15 residues in the CDR3. Germline V gives CDR1 MNHNY, CDR2 SVGAGI (reference sequence). V was trimmed by 5 bases and J by 4 bases, leaving 14 bases between them. The CDR3 nucleotides are TGTGCCAGCAGTCCGTCTACAGGGACCACCGGGGAGCTGTTTTTT. Protein: CASSPSTGTTGELFF.

By frequency in the sample, this clonotype is medium-sized. V gene TRBV19 combines with J gene TRBJ2-3; 9 bases align to TRBD1. The germline gives CDR1 LNHDA, CDR2 SQIVND (reference sequence). The CDR3 is 13 residues long. V gave up 5 bases and J gave up 7 bases; unmatched junction bases: 4. CDR3 sequence (DNA): TGTGCCAGTAGTCAGGACAGGGGAAATACGCAGTATTTT. This gives the protein CASSQDRGNTQYF.

The CDR3 protein is CASSIYGGKEKLFF. The CDR3 bases are TGTGCCAGCAGTATTTACGGGGGGAAGGAAAAACTGTTTTTT. J is TRBJ1-4 and V is TRBV27; perhaps TRBD1 as D (5 bases). Deletions cut 5 bases from V and 8 bases from J, with 15 bases between. The germline V gene has CDR1 MNHEY and CDR2 SMNVEV (reference sequence). CDR3 length: 14 residues.

Written as DNA, the CDR3 is TGTGCCAGCAGCTTAGAGTTTATCAAGGGACAGGAGAAGAACGAGCAGTACTTC. Translating gives CASSLEFIKGQEKNEQYF. The V gene is TRBV7-6, the J gene TRBJ2-7, with 8 bases identical to TRBD1. The length of the CDR3 is 18 residues. Germline V gene lookup returns CDR1 SGHVS and CDR2 FNYEAQ. V lost 1 base to trimming and J lost 5 bases; unmatched junction nucleotides: 16.

This rearrangement joins TRBV15 to TRBJ2-1, with 7 bases aligning to TRBD1. This CDR3 spans 15 amino acids. Germline V gene lookup returns CDR1 LNHNV and CDR2 YYDKDF (reference sequence). Losses at the gene ends were 0 bases for V and 8 bases for J; bases not matched to a gene: 7. The DNA of the CDR3 is TGTGCCACCAGCAGAGATTTTAGAGGGGGCGATGAGCAGTTCTTC. Translating gives CATSRDFRGGDEQFF.

A few counts support this clonotype. V is TRBV5-6 and J is TRBJ2-3, with D possibly TRBD2 on 6 matching bases. This CDR3 contains 14 residues. Germline CDR1 SGHDT, CDR2 YYEEEE. V dropped 9 bases and J dropped 1 base, with 15 bases sitting between them. The CDR3 reads CATLLAGRTDTQYF. CDR3 DNA sequence: TGTGCCACCCTATTGGCGGGACGCACAGATACGCAGTATTTT.

The chain links TRBV19 to TRBJ2-1; the D gene is possibly TRBD1 (7 bases). The length of the CDR3 is 16 residues. Trimming left V 6 bases short and J 8 bases short, with 23 bases between. From germline, CDR1 is LNHDA and CDR2 SQIVND (reference sequence). CDR3 coding DNA: TGTGCCAGTAGCCCCAACGGACAGGTCCGGGGGCATGAGCAGTTCTTC. Amino acid sequence: CASSPNGQVRGHEQFF.

The count of this clonotype is one. This sequence joins TRBV7-2 and TRBJ2-4; possible D gene TRBD2, 6 bases. V lost 5 bases and J 8 bases, leaving 19 bases between the germline ends. This CDR3 has 15 residues. Germline values: CDR1 SGHTA, CDR2 FQGNSA. CDR3 sequence (DNA): TGTGCCAGCAGCACCCCTCCGACTAGTGGGGACATTCAGTACTTC. It encodes CASSTPPTSGDIQYF.

DNA for the CDR3: TGTGCCAGCAGTAGGGCCCCGGACGGCGCTGAAGCTTTCTTT. It specifies CASSRAPDGAEAFF. The V gene is TRBV6-5, the J gene TRBJ1-1; D not resolved. The CDR3 is 14 amino acids. CDR1 MNHEY and CDR2 SVGAGI come from the germline V gene. Trimming cost V 5 bases and J 6 bases, with 16 bases left between them.

By sample fraction, this clonotype is medium-sized. The chain recombines TRBV29-1 with TRBJ2-7; D possibly corresponds to TRBD1 (6 bases). This CDR3 contains 14 residues. CDR1 and CDR2 (germline): SQVTM, ANQGSEA. Trimming took 5 bases from V and 9 from J, leaving 23 bases between them. The CDR3 DNA reads TGCAGCGTTTTGGACAGAGGATTTTCCTATATGCAGTACTTC. Protein: CSVLDRGFSYMQYF.

This clonotype came up a few times. The chain employs TRBV5-5 and TRBJ2-4; 12 nucleotides line up with TRBD1. Germline V gene lookup returns CDR1 SGHKS and CDR2 YYEKEE (reference sequence). V gave up 3 bases and J gave up 8 bases; unmatched junction bases: 9. The CDR3 runs to 16 residues. CDR3 in DNA: TGTGCCAGCAGCTGGGGGGACAGGGGGCGAGGGGACATTCAGTACTTC. Its translation is CASSWGDRGRGDIQYF. The variable domain in full, completed from reference TRBV5-5 and TRBJ2-4, reads DAGVTQSPTHLIKTRGQQVTLRCSPISGHKSVSWYQQVLGQGPQFIFQYYEKEERGRGNFPDRFSARQFPNYSSELNVNALLLGDSALYLCASSWGDRGRGDIQYFGAGTRLSVL.

This clonotype was seen more than once but under ten times. V is TRBV19 and J is TRBJ1-5; D not resolved. The germline V gene encodes CDR1 LNHDA and CDR2 SQIVND (reference sequence). The CDR3 runs 13 residues. Trimming removed 7 bases from V and 4 bases from J, with 11 bases in between. CDR3 sequence: CASTRTQNQPQHF. CDR3 coding DNA: TGTGCCAGTACTCGGACGCAGAATCAGCCCCAGCATTTT.

This clonotype is medium-sized in the sample. Written as DNA, the CDR3 is TGTGCCACCAGCAGCCCCGGGACAGGGAACACCGGGGAGCTGTTTTTT. Residues: CATSSPGTGNTGELFF. The chain has TRBV15 and TRBJ2-2; 8 nucleotides line up with TRBD1. Germline assignment: CDR1 LNHNV and CDR2 YYDKDF (reference sequence). The CDR3 contains 16 residues. J lost 1 base, V lost 3 bases, and 4 bases had no gene match.

This clonotype was found a few times. The rearrangement links TRBV19 to TRBJ1-1, with unresolved D. The CDR3 consists of 12 residues. V lost 0 bases to trimming and J lost 8 bases, with 7 bases between them. CDR1 and CDR2 (germline): LNHDA, SQIVND (reference sequence). Here the CDR3 reads CASSIDGREAFF. DNA of the CDR3: TGTGCCAGTAGTATAGACGGCAGGGAAGCTTTCTTT.

The chain is built from TRBV19 and TRBJ1-1; D is possibly TRBD1 (5 bases). Between the trimmed V and J ends, which lost 5 bases and 5 bases, there was a span of 9 bases. The CDR3 loop spans 12 amino acids. Germline values: CDR1 LNHDA, CDR2 SQIVND (reference sequence). CDR3 protein: CASSPQGTEAFF. The CDR3 DNA follows: TGTGCCAGTAGTCCGCAGGGAACTGAAGCTTTCTTT.

This clonotype ranks as medium-sized. The J gene is TRBJ2-6, the V gene TRBV19; 7 bases match TRBD1. Losses at the gene ends were 8 bases for V and 4 bases for J; bases not matched to a gene: 14. In germline, CDR1 is LNHDA, CDR2 SQIVND (reference sequence). This CDR3 spans 17 amino acids. The CDR3 bases are TGTGCCAGTGGTCCAAGACAGGGATCCTCCGGGGCCAACGTCCTGACTTTC. This codes for CASGPRQGSSGANVLTF.

The genes are TRBV29-1 and TRBJ1-1; D is undetermined. V lost 3 bases to trimming and J lost 1 base, with 9 bases between them. This CDR3 has 13 amino acids. CDR1 is SQVTM and CDR2 is ANQGSEA in the germline V gene. In DNA, the CDR3 is TGCAGCGTTGATGCGGCAACGAACACTGAAGCTTTCTTT. As protein: CSVDAATNTEAFF.

This clonotype was counted between two and nine times. This chain links TRBV7-9 with TRBJ1-2; D gene ambiguous. Trimming stripped 1 base from V and 7 bases from J, with 4 bases between. From germline, CDR1 is SEHNR and CDR2 FQNEAQ (reference sequence). This CDR3 has 11 amino acids. The CDR3 sequence is CASSLGGGYTF. For the CDR3, the DNA is TGTGCCAGCAGCTTAGGGGGTGGCTACACCTTC. The whole variable domain, remainder taken from reference TRBV7-9 and TRBJ1-2, is DTGVSQNPRHKITKRGQNVTFRCDPISEHNRLYWYRQTLGQGPEFLTYFQNEAQLEKSRLLSDRFSAERPKGSFSTLEIQRTEQGDSAMYLCASSLGGGYTFGSGTRLTVV.

This clonotype was seen just once. The V and J genes are TRBV6-4 and TRBJ1-2; D is perhaps TRBD1 (6 bases). Trimming left V 5 bases short and J 5 bases short, with 15 bases between. This CDR3 comprises 14 residues. Per germline, CDR1 MRHNA and CDR2 SNTAGT. CDR3 coding DNA: TGTGCCAGCAGTATTGACAGGAACTCTTATGGCTACACCTTC. This encodes CASSIDRNSYGYTF.

The rearrangement joins TRBV29-1 to TRBJ1-1; no firm D call. Germline V gene lookup returns CDR1 SQVTM and CDR2 ANQGSEA. V lost 0 bases and J lost 1, with 9 bases in between. CDR3 size: 14 residues. The CDR3 DNA sequence: TGCAGCGTTGAAGATGGGCTACGGAACACTGAAGCTTTCTTT. It encodes CSVEDGLRNTEAFF.

The CDR3 region is CASRPGAGELFF. For the CDR3, the DNA is TGTGCCAGCAGGCCGGGGGCCGGGGAGCTGTTTTTT. The chain recombines TRBV27 with TRBJ2-2; D is perhaps TRBD2 (6 bases). From germline, CDR1 is MNHEY and CDR2 SMNVEV (reference sequence). V was cut by 6 bases and J by 6 bases, with 8 bases left in between. CDR3 length: 12 amino acids.

By proportion, this clonotype is medium-sized. This chain uses TRBV11-3 with TRBJ2-3; the D is unclear. The germline CDR1 and CDR2 sequences are SGHNT and YENEEA. The CDR3 covers 16 residues. The ends were cut back, 0 bases at V and 5 bases at J, with 15 bases in the middle. The CDR3 DNA sequence: TGTGCCAGCAGCTTAGATGGAGACATAATGGGAGATACGCAGTATTTT. This translates into CASSLDGDIMGDTQYF.

This clonotype was seen a few times. The genes are TRBV6-5 and TRBJ1-5; no firm D call. V was cut by 8 bases and J by 0 bases, with 11 bases left in between. CDR1 is MNHEY, CDR2 SVGAGI, per germline. The CDR3 spans 14 residues. CDR3 DNA: TGTGCCAGCGGAGGTGATACTAGCAATCAGCCCCAGCATTTT. Protein: CASGGDTSNQPQHF.

The chain employs TRBV27 and TRBJ2-1; possible D gene TRBD1, 5 bases. Trimming left V 3 bases short and J 9 bases short, with 15 bases between. CDR1 MNHEY and CDR2 SMNVEV come from the germline V gene (reference sequence). This CDR3 is built from 14 residues. As DNA, the CDR3 is TGTGCCAGCAGTTTTCTGCAGGGTAGGGGTGAGCAGTTCTTC. Protein: CASSFLQGRGEQFF.

This clonotype was counted a few times. DNA of the CDR3: TGTGCCAGCAGCTTGGACCCAGAGGGCTACGAGCAGTACTTC. Amino acid sequence: CASSLDPEGYEQYF. V gene TRBV5-6 combines with J gene TRBJ2-7; D possibly corresponds to TRBD2 (5 bases). Trimming pared 0 bases from V and 3 bases from J, leaving 10 bases between. This CDR3 comprises 14 residues. CDR1 and CDR2 from the germline V gene are SGHDT and YYEEEE. Full variable domain (remainder filled in from reference TRBV5-6 and TRBJ2-7): DAGVTQSPTHLIKTRGQQVTLRCSPKSGHDTVSWYQQALGQGPQFIFQYYEEEERQRGNFPDRFSGHQFPNYSSELNVNALLLGDSALYLCASSLDPEGYEQYFGPGTRLTVT.

A word on this clonotype: Given the absence of the conserved phenylalanine or tryptophan at the CDR3 end, a read error is likely. No DNA is shown, since the ends of the CDR3 on it are uncertain; the CDR3 is the one TCRdb lists. The chain recombines TRBV5-6 with TRBJ2-6; the DNA was not used to check the table's D call, TRBD2. Both ends counted, the CDR3 spans 8 residues. Germline V gene data show CDR1 as SGHDT and CDR2 as YYEEEE. The CDR3 loop reads CASSPGGQ.

This clonotype was seen more than once but under ten times. The chain links TRBV5-6 to TRBJ2-3, with TRBD2 matching over 11 bases. This CDR3 comprises 15 residues. Germline CDR1 is SGHDT and CDR2 is YYEEEE. V lost 4 bases, J lost 5 bases, and 6 bases stayed unmatched. CDR3: CASSPSGTSGDTQYF. CDR3 bases: TGTGCCAGCAGCCCCTCCGGGACTAGCGGAGATACGCAGTATTTT.

This clonotype was counted between two and nine times. The genes are TRBV5-1 and TRBJ2-5; D tentatively fits TRBD1 or TRBD2 (5 bases each). From germline, CDR1 is SGHRS and CDR2 YFSETQ. The CDR3 is 14 amino acids. Trimming took 9 bases from V and 2 from J, leaving 17 bases between them. CDR3 sequence reads: CATWDLGRQETQYF. The DNA for the CDR3 is TGCGCCACCTGGGACCTTGGCCGTCAAGAGACCCAGTACTTC.